The rows below give T cell receptor beta chains drawn from one sample of a study of cytomegalovirus exposure and HLA in healthy donors. The protocol was immunoSEQ multiplex PCR, while the TCRdb copy is restricted to in-frame clones and leaves out a portion. There are approximately 140,000 clones in the sample; about 80% occur only once, and around 4.9% lies in the top ten. Sequencing input: PBMCs. The receptors derive from a male donor in good health and CMV-seronegative. CDR3s include the opening cysteine and the closing phenylalanine or tryptophan. The order of the fields is V gene, D gene, clone size, J gene, CDR3 protein, CDR3 DNA. D genes are given only for firm matches. Rows give clone size only sometimes, using once, few, many, or a class for an expanded clone.

v_call: TRBV4-3
d_call: -
clone_size: -
j_call: TRBJ2-5
cdr3_aa: CASSQKRLNQETQYF
cdr3_nt: TGCGCCAGCAGCCAAAAAAGACTAAACCAAGAGACCCAGTACTTC

v_call: TRBV6-6
d_call: -
clone_size: -
j_call: TRBJ1-2
cdr3_aa: CASSYARSPYGYTF
cdr3_nt: TGTGCCAGCAGTTACGCCAGGTCTCCCTATGGCTACACCTTC

v_call: TRBV6-5
d_call: -
clone_size: -
j_call: TRBJ1-6
cdr3_aa: CASSYYYNDNSPLHF
cdr3_nt: TGTGCCAGCAGTTACTACTATAACGATAATTCACCCCTCCACTTT

v_call: TRBV30
d_call: -
clone_size: -
j_call: TRBJ1-6
cdr3_aa: CAWNRGRGSPLHF
cdr3_nt: TGTGCCTGGAATCGGGGGAGAGGTTCACCCCTCCACTTT

v_call: TRBV7-2
d_call: TRBD1
clone_size: once
j_call: TRBJ2-4
cdr3_aa: CASSRDRAGNSQYF
cdr3_nt: TGTGCCAGCAGTAGAGACAGGGCTGGAAACAGTCAGTACTTC

v_call: TRBV11-2
d_call: -
clone_size: few
j_call: TRBJ1-1
cdr3_aa: CATMDKGRNTEAFF
cdr3_nt: TGTGCCACCATGGACAAGGGTCGAAACACTGAAGCTTTCTTT

v_call: TRBV30
d_call: TRBD2
clone_size: -
j_call: TRBJ2-7
cdr3_aa: CAWGLVNEQYF
cdr3_nt: TGTGCCTGGGGACTAGTCAACGAGCAGTACTTC

v_call: TRBV6-5
d_call: TRBD1
clone_size: -
j_call: TRBJ1-2
cdr3_aa: CASSYSTGGYGYTF
cdr3_nt: TGTGCCAGCAGTTACTCGACAGGGGGCTATGGCTACACCTTC

v_call: TRBV7-2
d_call: -
clone_size: -
j_call: TRBJ2-3
cdr3_aa: CASSLAQGSDTQYF
cdr3_nt: TGTGCCAGCAGCTTAGCCCAGGGGTCCGATACGCAGTATTTT

v_call: TRBV25-1
d_call: TRBD2
clone_size: -
j_call: TRBJ2-2
cdr3_aa: CASSEQRGVNTGELFF
cdr3_nt: TGTGCCAGCAGTGAGCAGCGGGGGGTGAACACCGGGGAGCTGTTTTTT

v_call: TRBV18
d_call: -
clone_size: few
j_call: TRBJ1-2
cdr3_aa: CASSPAASRGSYTF
cdr3_nt: TGTGCCAGCTCACCCGCTGCCAGTCGGGGTAGCTACACCTTC

v_call: TRBV5-1
d_call: -
clone_size: -
j_call: TRBJ2-7
cdr3_aa: CASSSRTAKAGEQYF
cdr3_nt: TGCGCCAGCAGCTCTCGGACAGCAAAAGCTGGCGAGCAGTACTTC

v_call: TRBV7-2
d_call: -
clone_size: -
j_call: TRBJ2-2
cdr3_aa: CASSLVAGADGELFF
cdr3_nt: TGTGCCAGCAGCTTAGTGGCGGGGGCTGACGGGGAGCTGTTTTTT

v_call: TRBV14
d_call: -
clone_size: -
j_call: TRBJ1-5
cdr3_aa: CASSQGPNQPQHF
cdr3_nt: TGTGCCAGCAGCCAAGGGCCCAATCAGCCCCAGCATTTT

v_call: TRBV30
d_call: -
clone_size: -
j_call: TRBJ1-2
cdr3_aa: CAWRSRQDYGYTF
cdr3_nt: TGTGCCTGGAGGAGTCGGCAGGACTATGGCTACACCTTC

v_call: TRBV7-2
d_call: -
clone_size: -
j_call: TRBJ2-3
cdr3_aa: CASSLSRAVDTQYF
cdr3_nt: TGTGCCAGCAGCTTGTCCAGGGCGGTAGATACGCAGTATTTT

v_call: TRBV6-5
d_call: -
clone_size: -
j_call: TRBJ1-1
cdr3_aa: CASSYRGLNTEAFF
cdr3_nt: TGTGCCAGCAGTTACAGGGGCCTGAACACTGAAGCTTTCTTT

v_call: TRBV7-2
d_call: TRBD2
clone_size: -
j_call: TRBJ2-1
cdr3_aa: CASRQSGLASEQFF
cdr3_nt: TGTGCCAGCAGACAATCGGGACTAGCAAGTGAGCAGTTCTTC

v_call: TRBV19
d_call: -
clone_size: -
j_call: TRBJ1-5
cdr3_aa: CASSIVPLSPRQPQHF
cdr3_nt: TGTGCCAGTAGTATAGTACCTTTGAGTCCCAGGCAGCCCCAGCATTTT

v_call: TRBV11-2
d_call: -
clone_size: -
j_call: TRBJ2-4
cdr3_aa: CASSFGSIQYF
cdr3_nt: TGTGCCAGCAGCTTCGGGAGCATTCAGTACTTC

v_call: TRBV14
d_call: TRBD1
clone_size: -
j_call: TRBJ2-3
cdr3_aa: CASSQEGGRLFSSTDTQYF
cdr3_nt: TGTGCCAGCAGCCAAGAAGGGGGCAGACTCTTCTCTAGCACAGATACGCAGTATTTT

v_call: TRBV5-4
d_call: TRBD1
clone_size: -
j_call: TRBJ2-1
cdr3_aa: CASRGGTGAHNEQFF
cdr3_nt: TGTGCCAGCAGGGGGGGGACAGGGGCCCACAATGAGCAGTTCTTC

v_call: TRBV5-1
d_call: -
clone_size: -
j_call: TRBJ2-5
cdr3_aa: CASSLARLSSQETQYF
cdr3_nt: TGCGCCAGCAGCTTGGCCAGGTTAAGCAGCCAAGAGACCCAGTACTTC

v_call: TRBV7-3
d_call: -
clone_size: -
j_call: TRBJ1-1
cdr3_aa: CASSSPGSKAFF
cdr3_nt: TGTGCCAGCAGCTCCCCGGGGAGCAAAGCTTTCTTT

v_call: TRBV9
d_call: -
clone_size: few
j_call: TRBJ2-1
cdr3_aa: CASSVGFAGINNEQFF
cdr3_nt: TGTGCCAGCAGCGTAGGTTTCGCGGGGATCAACAATGAGCAGTTCTTC

v_call: TRBV19
d_call: TRBD1
clone_size: -
j_call: TRBJ2-3
cdr3_aa: CASSGRTGVYGDTQYF
cdr3_nt: TGTGCCAGTAGTGGCCGAACAGGGGTTTACGGAGATACGCAGTATTTT

v_call: TRBV2
d_call: -
clone_size: -
j_call: TRBJ1-6
cdr3_aa: CASSVRASPLHF
cdr3_nt: TGTGCCAGCAGCGTACGCGCTTCACCCCTCCACTTT

v_call: TRBV6-5
d_call: -
clone_size: -
j_call: TRBJ1-1
cdr3_aa: CASSYGSERGTEAFF
cdr3_nt: TGTGCCAGCAGTTACGGGTCAGAAAGGGGGACTGAAGCTTTCTTT

v_call: TRBV2
d_call: TRBD1
clone_size: -
j_call: TRBJ2-5
cdr3_aa: CASRERTGGKETQYF
cdr3_nt: TGTGCCAGCAGAGAACGGACAGGGGGAAAAGAGACCCAGTACTTC